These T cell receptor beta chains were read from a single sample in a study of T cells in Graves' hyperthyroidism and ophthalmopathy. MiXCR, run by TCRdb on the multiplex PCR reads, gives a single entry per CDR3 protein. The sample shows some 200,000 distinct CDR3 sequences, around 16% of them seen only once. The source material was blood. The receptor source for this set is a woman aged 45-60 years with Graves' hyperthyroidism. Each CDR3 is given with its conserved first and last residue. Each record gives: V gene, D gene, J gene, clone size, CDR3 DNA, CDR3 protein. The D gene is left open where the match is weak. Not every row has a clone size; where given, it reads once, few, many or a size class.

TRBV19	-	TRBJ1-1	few	TGTGCCAGTAGTATGGGTACTTCGCCGTGGCCCGAAGCTTTCTTT	CASSMGTSPWPEAFF
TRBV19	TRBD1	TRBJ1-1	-	TGTGCCAGCCACAGGGGGCGAAACACTGAAGCTTTCTTT	CASHRGRNTEAFF
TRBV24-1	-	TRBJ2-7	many	TGTGCCACCAGTGGAGGGAGCTACAGCGAGCAGTACTTC	CATSGGSYSEQYF
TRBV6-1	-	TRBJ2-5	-	TGTGCCAGCAGTCGGGACTCCCAGTTGGGGACCCAGTACTTC	CASSRDSQLGTQYF
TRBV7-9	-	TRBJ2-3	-	TGTGCCAGCAGCCAGGGGTTGGGGGCGTCCACAGATACGCAGTATTTT	CASSQGLGASTDTQYF
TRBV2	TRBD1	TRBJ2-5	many	TGTGCCAGCAGCGCCGACAGGGGACAGCAAGAGACCCAGTACTTC	CASSADRGQQETQYF
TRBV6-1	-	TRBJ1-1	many	TGTGCCAGCAGTGACCATGGGTCTGAAGCTTTCTTT	CASSDHGSEAFF
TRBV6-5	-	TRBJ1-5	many	TGTGCCAGCAGTTACGGGGTGGGAGCCAGCAATCAGCCCCAGCATTTT	CASSYGVGASNQPQHF
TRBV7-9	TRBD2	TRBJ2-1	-	TGTGCCAGCATACTAGACGGGGCGGGAGGGCCTGGTGAGCAGTTCTTC	CASILDGAGGPGEQFF
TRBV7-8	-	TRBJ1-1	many	TGTGCCAGCAGCTTAGCAAACCGGGGGGTGAACACTGAAGCTTTCTTT	CASSLANRGVNTEAFF
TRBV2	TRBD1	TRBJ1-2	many	TGTGCCAGCAGTGAAGAGGGGACAGGGGCGAGCTACACCTTC	CASSEEGTGASYTF
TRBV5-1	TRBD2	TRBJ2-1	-	TGCGCCAGCAGCCCCGATTTAGCGGGAGCTTCCTACAATGAGCAGTTCTTC	CASSPDLAGASYNEQFF
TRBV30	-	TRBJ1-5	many	TGTGCCTGGAGTACCAACACCGGCAGTCAGCCCCAGCATTTT	CAWSTNTGSQPQHF
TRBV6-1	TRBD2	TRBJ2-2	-	TGTGCCAGCGGGGGACTAGCGGGAGTGGGCGGGGAGCTGTTTTTT	CASGGLAGVGGELFF
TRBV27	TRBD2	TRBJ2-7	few	TGTGCCAGCACTCCTAGCGGGAAGACCTACGAGCAGTACTTC	CASTPSGKTYEQYF
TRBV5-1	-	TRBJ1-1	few	TGCGCCAGCAGCTCGGGGATCCTCCCTTTCATGAACACTGAAGCTTTCTTT	CASSSGILPFMNTEAFF
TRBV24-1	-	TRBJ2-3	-	TGTGCCACCAGTGATCCCGTTAGCGGAGTAAGCACAGATACGCAGTATTTT	CATSDPVSGVSTDTQYF
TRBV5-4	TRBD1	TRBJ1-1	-	TGTGCCAGCAGCTTGGTGGGGGGACAGGGTGGAACCCCAGCTTTCTTT	CASSLVGGQGGTPAFF
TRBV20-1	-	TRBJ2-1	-	TGCAGTGCGAGGGTAGCAGCAGGCTCCTACAATGAGCAGTTCTTC	CSARVAAGSYNEQFF
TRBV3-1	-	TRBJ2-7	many	TGTGCCAGCAGCCAACAGGGGTACGAGCAGTACTTC	CASSQQGYEQYF
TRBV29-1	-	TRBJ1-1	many	TGCAGCGTTGAAGGGGGGGGGCACATGAACACTGAAGCTTTCTTT	CSVEGGGHMNTEAFF
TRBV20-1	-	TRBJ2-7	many	TGCAGTGCTAGAGATCCGCTAGGACAGAGCTCCTACGAGCAGTACTTC	CSARDPLGQSSYEQYF